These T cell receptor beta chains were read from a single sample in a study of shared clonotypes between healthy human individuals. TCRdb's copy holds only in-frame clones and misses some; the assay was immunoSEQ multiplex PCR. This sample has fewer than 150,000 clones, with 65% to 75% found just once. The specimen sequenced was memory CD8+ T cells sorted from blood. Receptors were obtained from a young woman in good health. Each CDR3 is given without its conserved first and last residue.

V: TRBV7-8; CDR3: ASSPRRTSGRAY
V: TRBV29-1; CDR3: SVDVTSGRDYNEQF
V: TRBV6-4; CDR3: ASSETQGSTDTQY
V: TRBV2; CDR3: ASSVTGRNTGELF
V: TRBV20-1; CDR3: SARGLGPQH
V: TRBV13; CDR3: ASSLDGSVWEEAF
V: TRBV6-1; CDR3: ASSERTSGANVLT
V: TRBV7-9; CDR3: ASSSGAGAGGRPSYEQY
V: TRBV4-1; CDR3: ASSGLAGDTEQF
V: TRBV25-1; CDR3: ASGVENTIY
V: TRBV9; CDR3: ASSGRAGDGTDTQY
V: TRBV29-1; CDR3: SVERIHRGRGGRAPPDTQY
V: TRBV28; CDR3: ASSLRQGNEKLF
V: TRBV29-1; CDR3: SVEDPHSYEQY
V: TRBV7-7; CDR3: ASSLRPLSSGSHKETQY
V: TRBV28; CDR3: ASSLWDGLYYEQY
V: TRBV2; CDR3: ASTSQGPLNQPQH
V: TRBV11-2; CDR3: ASSSPGWLGAYEQY
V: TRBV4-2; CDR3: ASSRQSSYEQY
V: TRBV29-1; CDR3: SATSGSSEQY
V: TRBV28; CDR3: ASIGPEPSMNTEAF
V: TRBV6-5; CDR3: ASGGTKNIQY
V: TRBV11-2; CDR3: ASSFSGDYEQY
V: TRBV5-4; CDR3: ASSQARDRGGNTIY
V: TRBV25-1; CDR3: ASSGRGHYEQY
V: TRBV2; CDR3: ASRLLNTEAF
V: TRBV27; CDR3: ASSSTGPGFANTIY
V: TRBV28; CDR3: ASTSIRLAGTTNTGELF